The sequence of this T cell receptor (beta chain) was determined in a study of blood T cell repertoires in COVID-19. Profiled with immunoSEQ multiplex PCR; TCRdb holds only in-frame clones, not every one. This table holds 250,000 or so clones, approximately 83% found once. Participants spanned ages roughly 18 to 95 years and resided in about two dozen US areas. The germline CDR1 and CDR2 sequences are MNHEY and SVGAGI. This CDR3 contains 12 residues. The V end lost 6 bases, the J end lost 4 bases, and 9 bases lay between the germline ends. The chain couples TRBV6-5 to TRBJ1-2, with a weak D call TRBD1 (5 bases). This clonotype originated in a middle-aged man who had recovered from COVID-19. Sequencing was carried out using PBMCs or T cells enriched from blood (not recorded which). The CDR3 protein is CASRHRTYGYTF. The CDR3 coding sequence is TGTGCCAGCAGGCACAGGACCTATGGCTACACCTTC.